This T cell receptor beta chain came from a study of T cell repertoires in cytomegalovirus infection. TCRdb redid the calling of the reads with MiXCR, one entry per CDR3 protein. The data hold about 230,000 distinct CDR3 sequences, with 6% to 8% observed a single time. This clonotype has a handful of counts. Germline V lookup: CDR1 SQVTM, CDR2 ANQGSEA. The CDR3 is 14 residues long. V dropped 7 bases and J dropped 3; count of bases not matched to a gene: 11. This receptor was obtained from a human donor in good health (CMV status not recorded). Some clones in this sample may be carry-over from other donors' samples. The sequenced material came from PBMCs. The chain joins TRBV29-1 to TRBJ2-7; the match to TRBD1 covers 8 bases. CDR3 amino acids: CSASRTGKGYEQYF. The CDR3 DNA is TGCAGCGCCTCCCGGACAGGGAAGGGCTACGAGCAGTACTTC.